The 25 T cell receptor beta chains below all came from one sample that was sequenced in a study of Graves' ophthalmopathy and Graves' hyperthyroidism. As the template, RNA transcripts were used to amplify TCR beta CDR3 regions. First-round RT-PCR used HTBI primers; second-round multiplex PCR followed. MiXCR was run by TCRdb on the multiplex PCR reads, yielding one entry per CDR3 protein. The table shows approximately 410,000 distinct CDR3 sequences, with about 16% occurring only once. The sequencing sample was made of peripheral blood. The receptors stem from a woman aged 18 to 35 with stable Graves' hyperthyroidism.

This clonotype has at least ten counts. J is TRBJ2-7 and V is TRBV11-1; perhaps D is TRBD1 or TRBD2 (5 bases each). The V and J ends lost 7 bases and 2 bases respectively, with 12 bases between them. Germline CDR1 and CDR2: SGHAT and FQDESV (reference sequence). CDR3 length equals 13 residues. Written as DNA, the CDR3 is TGTGCCAGCACCGGACACGGGGCCTACGAGCAGTACTTC. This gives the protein CASTGHGAYEQYF.

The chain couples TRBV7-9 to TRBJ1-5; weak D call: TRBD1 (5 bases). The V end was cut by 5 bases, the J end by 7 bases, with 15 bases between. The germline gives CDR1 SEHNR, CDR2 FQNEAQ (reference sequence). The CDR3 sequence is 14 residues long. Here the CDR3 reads CASSLDSGRQPQHF. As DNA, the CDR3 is TGTGCCAGCAGCCTTGACAGCGGAAGGCAGCCCCAGCATTTT.

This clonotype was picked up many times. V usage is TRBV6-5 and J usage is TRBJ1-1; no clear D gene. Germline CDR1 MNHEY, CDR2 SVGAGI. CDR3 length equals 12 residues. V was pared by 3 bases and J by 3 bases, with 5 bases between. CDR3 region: CASSYHDTEAFF. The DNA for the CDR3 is TGTGCCAGCAGTTATCATGACACTGAAGCTTTCTTT.

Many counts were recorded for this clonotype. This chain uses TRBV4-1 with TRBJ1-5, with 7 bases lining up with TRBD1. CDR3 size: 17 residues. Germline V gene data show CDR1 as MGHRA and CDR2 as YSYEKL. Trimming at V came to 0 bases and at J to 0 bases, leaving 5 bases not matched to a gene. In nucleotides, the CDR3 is TGCGCCAGCAGCCAAGATGGGGGACAGTTTAGCAATCAGCCCCAGCATTTT. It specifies CASSQDGGQFSNQPQHF.

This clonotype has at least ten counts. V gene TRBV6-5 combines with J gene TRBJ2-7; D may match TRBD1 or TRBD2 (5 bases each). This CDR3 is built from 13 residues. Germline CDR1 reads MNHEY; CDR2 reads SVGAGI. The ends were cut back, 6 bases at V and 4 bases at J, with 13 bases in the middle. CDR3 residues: CASRGTRAYEQYF. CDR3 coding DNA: TGTGCCAGCAGGGGGACGCGGGCTTACGAGCAGTACTTC.

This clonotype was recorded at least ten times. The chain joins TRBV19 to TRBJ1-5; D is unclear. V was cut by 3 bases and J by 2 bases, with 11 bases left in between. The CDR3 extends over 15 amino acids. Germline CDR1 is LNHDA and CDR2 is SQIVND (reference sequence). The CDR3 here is CASSIEGLRNQPQHF. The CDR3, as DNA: TGTGCCAGTAGTATTGAGGGATTGCGCAATCAGCCCCAGCATTTT.

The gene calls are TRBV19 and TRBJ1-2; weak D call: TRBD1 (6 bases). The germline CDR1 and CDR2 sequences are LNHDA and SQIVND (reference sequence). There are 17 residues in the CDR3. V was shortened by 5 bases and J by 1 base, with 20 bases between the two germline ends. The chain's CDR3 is CASSPLPGHKFNYGYTF. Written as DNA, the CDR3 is TGTGCCAGTAGTCCCTTACCGGGACATAAATTTAACTATGGCTACACCTTC.

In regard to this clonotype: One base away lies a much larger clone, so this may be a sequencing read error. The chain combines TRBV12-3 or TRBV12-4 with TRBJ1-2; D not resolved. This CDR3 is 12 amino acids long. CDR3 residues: CTSSTTNYGYTF. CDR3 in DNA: TGTACCAGCAGTACTACTAACTATGGCTACACCTTC.

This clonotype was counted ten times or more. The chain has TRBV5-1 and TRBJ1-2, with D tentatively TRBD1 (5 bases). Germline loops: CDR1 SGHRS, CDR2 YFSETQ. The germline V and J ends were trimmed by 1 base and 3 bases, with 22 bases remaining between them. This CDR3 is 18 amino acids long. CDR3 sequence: CASSLWGTDDPNHYGYTF. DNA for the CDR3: TGCGCCAGCAGCTTGTGGGGGACGGACGATCCGAACCACTATGGCTACACCTTC.

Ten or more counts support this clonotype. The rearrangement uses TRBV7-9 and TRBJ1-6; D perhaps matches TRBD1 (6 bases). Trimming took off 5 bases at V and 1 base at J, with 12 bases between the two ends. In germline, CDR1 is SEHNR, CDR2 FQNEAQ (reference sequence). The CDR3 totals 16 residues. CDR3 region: CASSPTTGSYNSPLHF. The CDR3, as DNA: TGTGCCAGCAGCCCCACCACAGGGTCCTATAATTCACCCCTCCACTTT.

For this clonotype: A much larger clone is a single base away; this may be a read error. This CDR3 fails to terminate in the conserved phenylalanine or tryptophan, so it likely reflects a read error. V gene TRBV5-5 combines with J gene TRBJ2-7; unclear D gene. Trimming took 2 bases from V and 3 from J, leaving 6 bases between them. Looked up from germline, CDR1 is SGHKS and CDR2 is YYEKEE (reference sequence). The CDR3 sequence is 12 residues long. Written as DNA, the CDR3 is TGTGCCAGCAGCTTAGTTGTCTACGAGCAGTACCTC. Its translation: CASSLVVYEQYL.

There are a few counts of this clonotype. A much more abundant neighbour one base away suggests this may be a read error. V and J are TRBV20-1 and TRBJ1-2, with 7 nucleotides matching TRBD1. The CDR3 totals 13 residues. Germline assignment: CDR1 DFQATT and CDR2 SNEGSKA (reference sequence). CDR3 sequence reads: CSASGTVNYGYSF. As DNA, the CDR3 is TGCAGTGCTTCCGGGACAGTTAACTATGGCTACAGCTTC.

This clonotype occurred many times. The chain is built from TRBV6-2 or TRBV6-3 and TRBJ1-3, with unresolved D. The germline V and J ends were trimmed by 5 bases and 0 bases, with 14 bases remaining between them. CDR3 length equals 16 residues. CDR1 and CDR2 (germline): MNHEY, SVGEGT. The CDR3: CASSPRGRLSGNTIYF. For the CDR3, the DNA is TGTGCCAGCAGTCCCCGCGGACGCCTCTCTGGAAACACCATATATTTT.

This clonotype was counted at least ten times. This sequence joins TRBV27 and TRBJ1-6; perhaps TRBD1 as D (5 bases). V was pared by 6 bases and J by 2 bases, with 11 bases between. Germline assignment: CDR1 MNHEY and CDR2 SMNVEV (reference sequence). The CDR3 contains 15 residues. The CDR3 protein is CASRRGATYNSPLHF. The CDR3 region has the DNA TGTGCCAGCAGGCGGGGCGCAACCTATAATTCACCCCTCCACTTT.

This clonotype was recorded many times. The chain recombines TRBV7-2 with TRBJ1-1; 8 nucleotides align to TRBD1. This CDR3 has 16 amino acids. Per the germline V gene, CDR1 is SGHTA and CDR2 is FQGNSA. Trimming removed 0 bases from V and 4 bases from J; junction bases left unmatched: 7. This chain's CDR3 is CASSLAGGTGGTEAFF. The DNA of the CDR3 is TGTGCCAGCAGCTTAGCGGGGGGGACAGGTGGCACTGAAGCTTTCTTT.

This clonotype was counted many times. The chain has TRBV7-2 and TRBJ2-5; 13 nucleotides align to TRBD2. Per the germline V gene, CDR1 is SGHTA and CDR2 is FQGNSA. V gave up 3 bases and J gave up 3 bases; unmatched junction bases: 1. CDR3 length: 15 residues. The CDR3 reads CASSFGLAGEETQYF. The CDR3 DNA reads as TGTGCCAGCAGCTTTGGACTAGCGGGGGAAGAGACCCAGTACTTC. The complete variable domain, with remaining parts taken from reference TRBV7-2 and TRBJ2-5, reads GAGVSQSPSNKVTEKGKDVELRCDPISGHTALYWYRQSLGQGLEFLIYFQGNSAPDKSGLPSDRFSAERTGGSVSTLTIQRTQQEDSAVYLCASSFGLAGEETQYFGPGTRLLVL.

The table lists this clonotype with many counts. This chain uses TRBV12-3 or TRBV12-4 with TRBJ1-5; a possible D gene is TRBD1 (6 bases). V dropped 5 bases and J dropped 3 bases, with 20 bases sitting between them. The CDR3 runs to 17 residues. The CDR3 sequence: CASSPGTPDGANQPQHF. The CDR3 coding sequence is TGTGCCAGCAGTCCCGGGACACCGGATGGTGCCAATCAGCCCCAGCATTTT.

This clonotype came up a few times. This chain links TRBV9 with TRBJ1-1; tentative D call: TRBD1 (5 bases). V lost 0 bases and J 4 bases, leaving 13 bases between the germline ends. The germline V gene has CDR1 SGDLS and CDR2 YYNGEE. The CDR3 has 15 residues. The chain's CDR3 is CASSVDPGGVTEAFF. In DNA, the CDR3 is TGTGCCAGCAGCGTAGATCCGGGGGGGGTCACTGAAGCTTTCTTT.

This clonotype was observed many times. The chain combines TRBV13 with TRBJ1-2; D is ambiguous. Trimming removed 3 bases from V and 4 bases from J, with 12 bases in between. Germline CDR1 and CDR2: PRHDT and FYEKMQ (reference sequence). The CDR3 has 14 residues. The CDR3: CASSFGLLGYGYTF. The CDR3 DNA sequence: TGTGCCAGCAGCTTTGGGTTGTTGGGCTATGGCTACACCTTC. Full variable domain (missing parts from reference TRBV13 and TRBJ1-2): AAGVIQSPRHLIKEKRETATLKCYPIPRHDTVYWYQQGPGQDPQFLISFYEKMQSDKGSIPDRFSAQQFSDYHSELNMSSLELGDSALYFCASSFGLLGYGYTFGSGTRLTVV.

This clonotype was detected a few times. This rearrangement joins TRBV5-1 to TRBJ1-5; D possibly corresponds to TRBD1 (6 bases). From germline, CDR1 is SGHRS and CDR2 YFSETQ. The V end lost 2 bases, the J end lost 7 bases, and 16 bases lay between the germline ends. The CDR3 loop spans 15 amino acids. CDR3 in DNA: TGCGCCAGCAGCTTAGTTGGGGGGCTAGGGCAGCCCCAGCATTTT. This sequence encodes CASSLVGGLGQPQHF. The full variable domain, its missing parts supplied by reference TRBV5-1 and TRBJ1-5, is KAGVTQTPRYLIKTRGQQVTLSCSPISGHRSVSWYQQTPGQGLQFLFEYFSETQRNKGNFPGRFSGRQFSNSRSEMNVSTLELGDSALYLCASSLVGGLGQPQHFGDGTRLSIL.

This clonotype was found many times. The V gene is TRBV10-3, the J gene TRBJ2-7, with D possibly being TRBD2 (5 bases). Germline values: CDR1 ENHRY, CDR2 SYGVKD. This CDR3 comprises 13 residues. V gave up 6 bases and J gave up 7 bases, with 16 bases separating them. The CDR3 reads CAIREADGTEQYF. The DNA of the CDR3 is TGTGCCATCAGGGAGGCCGATGGAACAGAGCAGTACTTC.

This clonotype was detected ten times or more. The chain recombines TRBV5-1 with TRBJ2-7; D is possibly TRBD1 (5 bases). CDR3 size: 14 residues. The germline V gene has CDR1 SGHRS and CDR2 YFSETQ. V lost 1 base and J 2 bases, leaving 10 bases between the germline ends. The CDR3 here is CASSLRGSTYEQYF. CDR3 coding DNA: TGCGCCAGCAGCTTGAGGGGATCAACCTACGAGCAGTACTTC.

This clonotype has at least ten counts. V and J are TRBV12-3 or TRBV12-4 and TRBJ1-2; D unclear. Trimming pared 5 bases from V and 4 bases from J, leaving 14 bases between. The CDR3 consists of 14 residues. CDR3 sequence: CASSNWTGRYGYTF. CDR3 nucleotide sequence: TGTGCCAGCAGTAACTGGACCGGGCGCTATGGCTACACCTTC.

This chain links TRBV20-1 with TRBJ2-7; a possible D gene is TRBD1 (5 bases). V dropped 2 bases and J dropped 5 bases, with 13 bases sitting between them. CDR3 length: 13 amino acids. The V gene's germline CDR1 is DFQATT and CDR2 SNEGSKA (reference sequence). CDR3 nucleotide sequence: TGCAGTGCTAGATGGCAGGGTTCGCACGAGCAGTACTTC. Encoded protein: CSARWQGSHEQYF.

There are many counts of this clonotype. CDR3 region: CASSYSRTGTAANYGYTF. In DNA form, the CDR3 reads TGTGCCAGCAGTTACTCGAGGACAGGGACGGCAGCTAACTATGGCTACACCTTC. V usage is TRBV6-2 or TRBV6-3 and J usage is TRBJ1-2; 8 bases align to TRBD1. V lost 0 bases, J lost 0 bases, and 9 bases stayed unmatched. CDR1 MNHEY and CDR2 SVGEGT come from the germline V gene. The CDR3 contains 18 residues.